One sample yielded the 15 T cell receptor beta chains listed below, sequenced in a study of blood T cell repertoires in COVID-19. The protocol was immunoSEQ multiplex PCR, while the TCRdb copy is restricted to in-frame clones and leaves out a portion. The sample has some 25,000 clones, 81% seen once. The source material was peripheral blood. These receptors all come from a man aged 65-85 years with acute or convalescent COVID-19.

The rearrangement uses TRBV6-5 and TRBJ1-2; unclear D gene. Per the germline V gene, CDR1 is MNHEY and CDR2 is SVGAGI. CDR3 length: 14 amino acids. The V gene lost 0 bases and the J gene lost 8 bases, with 13 bases spanning the gap. DNA of the CDR3: TGTGCCAGCAGTTACTCGCCCGGGGTTCGGGGCTACACCTTC. Encoded protein: CASSYSPGVRGYTF.

The chain uses TRBV9 and TRBJ2-1, with 12 bases aligning to TRBD2. Looked up from germline, CDR1 is SGDLS and CDR2 is YYNGEE. The CDR3 covers 19 residues. J lost 0 bases, V lost 4 bases, and 11 bases had no gene match. This CDR3 reads CASSSKWTSGALSYNEQFF. The CDR3 nucleotides are TGTGCCAGCAGCTCCAAGTGGACTAGCGGGGCCCTCTCCTACAATGAGCAGTTCTTC. Complete variable domain (other parts from reference TRBV9 and TRBJ2-1): DSGVTQTPKHLITATGQRVTLRCSPRSGDLSVYWYQQSLDQGLQFLIQYYNGEERAKGNILERFSAQQFPDLHSELNLSSLELGDSALYFCASSSKWTSGALSYNEQFFGPGTRLTVL.

The V call is TRBV5-6, the J call TRBJ2-7; tentatively, D is TRBD1 (7 bases). Germline CDR1 reads SGHDT; CDR2 reads YYEEEE. V lost 0 bases to trimming and J lost 5 bases, with 12 bases between them. The CDR3 covers 14 residues. The CDR3, as DNA: TGTGCCAGCAGCTTGGCTGGCAGGGGGGACGAGCAGTACTTC. Protein: CASSLAGRGDEQYF. Using reference TRBV5-6 and TRBJ2-7 for the parts outside the CDR3, the full variable domain is DAGVTQSPTHLIKTRGQQVTLRCSPKSGHDTVSWYQQALGQGPQFIFQYYEEEERQRGNFPDRFSGHQFPNYSSELNVNALLLGDSALYLCASSLAGRGDEQYFGPGTRLTVT.

This clone was seen a handful of times. V and J are TRBV19 and TRBJ1-2; D call uncertain. CDR1 is LNHDA and CDR2 is SQIVND in the germline V gene (reference sequence). Trimming pared 8 bases from V and 7 bases from J, leaving 11 bases between. CDR3 length: 11 residues. The CDR3 protein is CASRLAGGYTF. In nucleotides, the CDR3 is TGTGCCAGTCGCCTCGCCGGTGGCTACACCTTC. Variable domain in full (rest from reference TRBV19 and TRBJ1-2): DGGITQSPKYLFRKEGQNVTLSCEQNLNHDAMYWYRQDPGQGLRLIYYSQIVNDFQKGDIAEGYSVSREKKESFPLTVTSAQKNPTAFYLCASRLAGGYTFGSGTRLTVV.

A few counts support this clone. The V and J genes are TRBV10-1 and TRBJ2-7; 7 bases align to TRBD2. This CDR3 has 12 residues. V shed 6 bases and J 6 bases; nucleotides not matched to a gene: 5. Germline V gene sequence: CDR1 WNHNN, CDR2 SYGVQD (reference sequence). The CDR3 DNA sequence: TGCGCCAGCAGCCCGGGGGGAGTCGAGCAGTACTTC. Protein product: CASSPGGVEQYF.

The J gene is TRBJ2-1, the V gene TRBV24-1, with 12 positions matching TRBD2. Germline lookup yields CDR1 KGHDR and CDR2 SFDVKD. With V trimmed by 3 bases and J by 7 bases, 6 bases remained unmatched. The CDR3 covers 16 residues. The CDR3: CATSDPSGGAGNEQFF. CDR3 DNA sequence: TGTGCCACCAGTGATCCTAGCGGGGGGGCCGGGAATGAGCAGTTCTTC.

The chain has TRBV2 and TRBJ1-2, with a tentative D call TRBD1 (5 bases). Trimming stripped 2 bases from V and 4 bases from J, with 8 bases between. CDR1 SNHLY and CDR2 FYNNEI come from the germline V gene. This CDR3 comprises 13 residues. DNA of the CDR3: TGTGCCAGCAGTGAACGGGGGATCTATGGCTACACCTTC. This sequence encodes CASSERGIYGYTF.

The genes are TRBV5-4 and TRBJ1-1; the D is unclear. This CDR3 comprises 13 residues. V shed 7 bases and J shed 4 bases, with 14 bases lying between them. CDR1 is SGHNT and CDR2 is YYREEE in the germline V gene (reference sequence). The CDR3 DNA follows: TGTGCCAGCCGACCGCGACTGGGCACTGAAGCTTTCTTT. It encodes CASRPRLGTEAFF.

Here the CDR3 reads CASSTGGSYGYTF. CDR3 nucleotide sequence: TGTGCCAGCAGCACAGGGGGAAGCTATGGCTACACCTTC. J is TRBJ1-2 and V is TRBV5-6, with 8 bases aligning to TRBD1. CDR3 length: 13 residues. Unmatched junction bases numbered 3, after V lost 4 bases and J lost 4 bases. Germline assignment: CDR1 SGHDT and CDR2 YYEEEE.

V is TRBV7-9 and J is TRBJ1-5, with D maybe TRBD1 (6 bases). Trimming pared 1 base from V and 11 bases from J, leaving 15 bases between. This CDR3 has 14 amino acids. Per the germline V gene, CDR1 is SEHNR and CDR2 is FQNEAQ (reference sequence). Here the CDR3 DNA reads TGTGCCAGCAGCTTAGAGGGTGGGGGGGCAGCCCAGCATTTT. This codes for CASSLEGGGAAQHF. The variable domain in full, with the rest retrieved from reference TRBV7-9 and TRBJ1-5, is DTGVSQNPRHKITKRGQNVTFRCDPISEHNRLYWYRQTLGQGPEFLTYFQNEAQLEKSRLLSDRFSAERPKGSFSTLEIQRTEQGDSAMYLCASSLEGGGAAQHFGDGTRLSIL.

The chain carries TRBV10-3 and TRBJ2-1, with TRBD2 matching 15 bases. The J segment lost 7 bases and the V segment lost 6 bases, leaving 4 bases of the junction unmatched. The CDR3 extends over 15 amino acids. CDR1 is ENHRY and CDR2 is SYGVKD in the germline V gene. This CDR3 is CAISGTSGGRNEQFF. The CDR3, as DNA: TGTGCCATCAGCGGGACTAGCGGGGGGAGGAATGAGCAGTTCTTC.

The CDR3 is CASSKSQVIGTEAFF. In DNA form, the CDR3 reads TGTGCCAGCAGCAAGAGCCAGGTGATTGGGACTGAAGCTTTCTTT. The chain uses TRBV5-4 and TRBJ1-1; D remains unclear. V lost 4 bases, J lost 5 bases, and 18 bases lay in between. The CDR3 spans 15 residues. CDR1 and CDR2 from the germline V gene are SGHNT and YYREEE (reference sequence).

This chain links TRBV19 with TRBJ1-1; 8 nucleotides match TRBD1. CDR1 and CDR2 (germline): LNHDA, SQIVND (reference sequence). V was clipped by 7 bases and J by 4 bases; unmatched bases: 8. This CDR3 has 14 residues. In nucleotides, the CDR3 is TGTGCCAGTAAAGGGCAGGGGGCGGGCACTGAAGCTTTCTTT. Its translation: CASKGQGAGTEAFF.

This clone was counted once. The chain joins TRBV2 to TRBJ2-3; 10 bases fit TRBD2. This CDR3 spans 15 amino acids. Looked up from germline, CDR1 is SNHLY and CDR2 is FYNNEI. The junction had 3 bases not matched to a gene; V was cut back by 4 bases and J by 2 bases. As DNA, the CDR3 is TGTGCCAGCAGTGGGCTAGCGGGAGTCACAGATACGCAGTATTTT. The encoded protein is CASSGLAGVTDTQYF. Supplemented by reference TRBV2 and TRBJ2-3, the full variable domain reads EPEVTQTPSHQVTQMGQEVILRCVPISNHLYFYWYRQILGQKVEFLVSFYNNEISEKSEIFDDQFSVERPDGSNFTLKIRSTKLEDSAMYFCASSGLAGVTDTQYFGPGTRLTVL.

This chain connects TRBV30 to TRBJ2-7; D ambiguous. The CDR3 runs 13 residues. V lost 0 bases and J 6 bases, leaving 12 bases between the germline ends. The germline V gene encodes CDR1 GTSNPN and CDR2 SVGIG (reference sequence). The CDR3 loop is CAWSVLTVGEQYF. CDR3 nucleotides: TGTGCCTGGAGTGTACTAACGGTGGGCGAGCAGTACTTC.